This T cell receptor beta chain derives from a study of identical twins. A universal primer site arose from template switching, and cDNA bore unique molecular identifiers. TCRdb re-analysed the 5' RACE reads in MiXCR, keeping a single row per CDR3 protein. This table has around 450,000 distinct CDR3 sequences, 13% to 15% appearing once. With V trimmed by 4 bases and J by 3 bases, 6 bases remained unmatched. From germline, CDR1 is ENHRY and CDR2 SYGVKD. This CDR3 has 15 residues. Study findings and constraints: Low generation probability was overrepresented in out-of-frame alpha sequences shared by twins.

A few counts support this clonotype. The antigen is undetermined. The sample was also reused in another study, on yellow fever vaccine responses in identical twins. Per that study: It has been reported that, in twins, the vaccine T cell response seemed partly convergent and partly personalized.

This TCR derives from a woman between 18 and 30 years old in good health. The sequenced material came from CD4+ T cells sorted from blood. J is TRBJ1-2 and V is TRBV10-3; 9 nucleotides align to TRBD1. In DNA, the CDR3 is TGTGCCATCAGTGCCATGACAGGGGGTTACTATGGCTACACCTTC. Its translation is CAISAMTGGYYGYTF.